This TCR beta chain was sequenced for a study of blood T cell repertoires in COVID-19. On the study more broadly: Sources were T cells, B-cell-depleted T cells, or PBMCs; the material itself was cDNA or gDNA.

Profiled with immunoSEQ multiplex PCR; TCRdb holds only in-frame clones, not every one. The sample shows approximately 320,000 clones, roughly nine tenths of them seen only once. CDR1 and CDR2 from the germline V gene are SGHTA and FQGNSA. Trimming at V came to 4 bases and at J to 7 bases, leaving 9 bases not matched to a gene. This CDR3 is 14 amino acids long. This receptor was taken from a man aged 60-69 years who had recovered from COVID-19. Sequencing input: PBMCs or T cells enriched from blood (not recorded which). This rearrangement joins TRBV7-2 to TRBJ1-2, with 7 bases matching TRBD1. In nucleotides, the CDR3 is TGTGCCAGCAGCTCAACGACAGGGTCGCCTGGCTACACCTTC. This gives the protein CASSSTTGSPGYTF.